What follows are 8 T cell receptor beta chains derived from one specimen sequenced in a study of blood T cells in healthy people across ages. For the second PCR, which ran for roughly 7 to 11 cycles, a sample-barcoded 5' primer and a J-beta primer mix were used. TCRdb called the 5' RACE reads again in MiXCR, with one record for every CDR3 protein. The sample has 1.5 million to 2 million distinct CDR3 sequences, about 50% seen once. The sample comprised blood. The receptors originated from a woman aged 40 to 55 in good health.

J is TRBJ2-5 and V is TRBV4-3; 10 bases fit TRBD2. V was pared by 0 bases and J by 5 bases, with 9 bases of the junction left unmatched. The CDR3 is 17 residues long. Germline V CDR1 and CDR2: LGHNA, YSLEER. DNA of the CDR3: TGCGCCAGCAGCCAAGAAGGGGTAGCGGGGGGCAGGGAGACCCAGTACTTC. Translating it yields CASSQEGVAGGRETQYF.

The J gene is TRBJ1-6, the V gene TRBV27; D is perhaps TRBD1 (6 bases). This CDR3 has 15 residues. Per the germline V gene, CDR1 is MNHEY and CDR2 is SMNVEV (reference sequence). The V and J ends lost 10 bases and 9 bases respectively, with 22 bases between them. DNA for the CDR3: TGTGCCACCACCCGGGGGGCCCAGGGCGTTTCACCCCTCCACTTT. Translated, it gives CATTRGAQGVSPLHF.

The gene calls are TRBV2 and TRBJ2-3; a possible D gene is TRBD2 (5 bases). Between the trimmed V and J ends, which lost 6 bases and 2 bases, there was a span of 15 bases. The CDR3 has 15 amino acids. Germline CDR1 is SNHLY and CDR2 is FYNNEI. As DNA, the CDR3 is TGTGCCAGCAGACCACTAGTAGCAATCACAGATACGCAGTATTTT. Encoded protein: CASRPLVAITDTQYF.

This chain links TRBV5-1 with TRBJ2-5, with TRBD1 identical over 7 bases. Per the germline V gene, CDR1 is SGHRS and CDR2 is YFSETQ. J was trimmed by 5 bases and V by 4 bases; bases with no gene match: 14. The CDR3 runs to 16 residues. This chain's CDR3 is CASSVDRVHNMETQYF. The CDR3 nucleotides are TGCGCCAGCAGCGTCGACAGGGTGCATAATATGGAGACCCAGTACTTC.

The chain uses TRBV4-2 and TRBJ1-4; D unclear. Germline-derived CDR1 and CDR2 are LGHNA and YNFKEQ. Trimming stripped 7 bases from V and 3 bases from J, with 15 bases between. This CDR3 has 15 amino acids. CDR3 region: CASTPVWSSNEKLFF. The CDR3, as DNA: TGTGCCAGCACTCCCGTCTGGAGCTCTAATGAAAAACTGTTTTTT.

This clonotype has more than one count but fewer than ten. CDR3 DNA sequence: TGTGCCAGCAGCGACGGGACAGGGGTATGGGACATTCAGTACTTC. Its translation: CASSDGTGVWDIQYF. V usage is TRBV5-6 and J usage is TRBJ2-4, with 10 positions matching TRBD1. V lost 4 bases to trimming and J lost 8 bases; unmatched junction nucleotides: 9. Germline V gives CDR1 SGHDT, CDR2 YYEEEE. The length of the CDR3 is 15 residues.

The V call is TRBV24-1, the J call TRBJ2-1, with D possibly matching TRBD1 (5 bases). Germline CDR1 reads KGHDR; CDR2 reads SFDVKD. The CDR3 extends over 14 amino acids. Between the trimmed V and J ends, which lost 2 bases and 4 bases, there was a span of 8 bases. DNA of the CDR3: TGTGCCACCAGTGATTCGCAGGGATACAATGAGCAGTTCTTC. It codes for CATSDSQGYNEQFF.

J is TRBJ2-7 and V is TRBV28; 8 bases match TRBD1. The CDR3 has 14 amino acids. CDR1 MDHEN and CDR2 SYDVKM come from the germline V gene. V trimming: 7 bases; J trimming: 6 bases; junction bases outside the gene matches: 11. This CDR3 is CASTLGTGRSEQYF. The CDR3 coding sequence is TGTGCCAGCACCCTAGGGACAGGACGGAGCGAGCAGTACTTC. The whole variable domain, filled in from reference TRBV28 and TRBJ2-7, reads DVKVTQSSRYLVKRTGEKVFLECVQDMDHENMFWYRQDPGLGLRLIYFSYDVKMKEKGDIPEGYSVSREKKERFSLILESASTNQTSMYLCASTLGTGRSEQYFGPGTRLTVT.